This record covers a single T cell receptor beta chain. What it recognizes is unknown. Naive CD45RA+ and memory CD45RA-negative subsets were split from CD4+ cells. The data derive from a study of shared clonotypes between healthy human individuals. Overall study findings and caveats: In several donors, around 5% of naive CD4 clonotypes appeared in common. Among the subsets, naive ones generally showed larger estimated richness than memory ones.

Method: immunoSEQ multiplex PCR; TCRdb's copy keeps in-frame clones and lacks some. The sample consists of a few million clones, more than 90% of them appearing once. The V segment lost 1 base and the J segment 3 bases; nucleotides outside the gene matches: 8. In germline, CDR1 is SGHDT, CDR2 YYEEEE. The CDR3 is 16 residues long. This chain joins TRBV5-6 and TRBJ1-1; 8 bases match TRBD1. Sequencing was done on a sample of naive CD4+ T cells sorted from blood. The subset denotes: CD45RA+ positively selected. This receptor was obtained from a man aged 18-30 years in good health. The CDR3: CASSLRWDRSDTEAFF. The DNA of the CDR3 is TGTGCCAGCAGCTTGCGATGGGACAGGTCTGACACTGAAGCTTTCTTT.